These 12 T cell receptor beta chains came from one sample sequenced in a study of blood T cell repertoires in COVID-19. Using immunoSEQ multiplex PCR, the repertoire was profiled, and TCRdb retains in-frame clones only, with some absent. The table shows 150,000 to 200,000 clones, with more than 75% occurring only once. The source material was PBMCs or T cells enriched from blood (not recorded which). The receptors come from a man aged 40-49 years who had recovered from COVID-19.

V usage is TRBV18 and J usage is TRBJ1-2; TRBD1 aligns across 10 bases. This CDR3 is built from 16 residues. The V gene end was trimmed by 0 bases and the J gene end by 6 bases; junction bases not matched to a gene: 7. Germline CDR1 is KGHSH and CDR2 is LQKENI. CDR3 bases: TGTGCCAGCTCACCACCGTCTCTGGGACAGGGGAATGGCTACACCTTC. Translation gives CASSPPSLGQGNGYTF.

This clone was seen more than once but under ten times. V usage is TRBV30 and J usage is TRBJ1-5, with D maybe TRBD1 (5 bases). Germline loops: CDR1 GTSNPN, CDR2 SVGIG (reference sequence). The CDR3 totals 14 residues. Deletions cut 2 bases from V and 6 bases from J, with 14 bases between. Written as DNA, the CDR3 is TGTGCCTGGAGTCAGGGCGGGGCAGGTCAGCCCCAGCATTTT. As protein: CAWSQGGAGQPQHF.

The genes are TRBV2 and TRBJ2-7; perhaps TRBD1 as D (5 bases). This CDR3 spans 13 amino acids. The V end was cut by 7 bases, the J end by 3 bases, with 13 bases between. CDR1 and CDR2 (germline): SNHLY, FYNNEI. The CDR3, as DNA: TGTGCCAGCAATATAGACAGATACTACGAGCAGTACGTC. It is translated as CASNIDRYYEQYV.

The chain has TRBV6-4 and TRBJ1-5; D is perhaps TRBD1 (6 bases). The germline CDR1 and CDR2 sequences are MRHNA and SNTAGT. Deletions cut 5 bases from V and 2 bases from J, with 16 bases between. The CDR3 is 16 amino acids. CDR3: CASSPQGTGGNQPQHF. CDR3 nucleotides: TGTGCCAGCAGTCCACAGGGAACCGGTGGCAATCAGCCCCAGCATTTT.

This chain connects TRBV11-1 to TRBJ2-2; 12 bases agree with TRBD2. This CDR3 has 16 amino acids. V trimming: 5 bases; J trimming: 6 bases; junction bases outside the gene matches: 7. Per germline, CDR1 SGHAT and CDR2 FQDESV (reference sequence). Here the CDR3 reads CASSRSSGGASGELFF. CDR3 sequence (DNA): TGTGCCAGCAGCCGCTCTAGCGGGGGGGCCTCCGGGGAGCTGTTTTTT.

The rearrangement links TRBV7-6 to TRBJ2-1; 11 bases fit TRBD2. CDR1 is SGHVS and CDR2 is FNYEAQ in the germline V gene. CDR3 size: 18 residues. The ends lost 3 bases at V and 1 base at J; junction bases unmatched: 8. CDR3: CASSLTSGDVLSYNEQFF. CDR3 DNA sequence: TGTGCCAGCAGCTTGACTAGCGGGGACGTACTTTCCTACAATGAGCAGTTCTTC.

The chain carries TRBV27 and TRBJ2-1; a possible D gene is TRBD1 (5 bases). The germline CDR1 and CDR2 sequences are MNHEY and SMNVEV (reference sequence). V dropped 2 bases and J dropped 8 bases, with 13 bases sitting between them. This CDR3 is built from 14 residues. CDR3: CASSLGARWDEQFF. The CDR3, as DNA: TGTGCCAGCAGTTTAGGGGCTCGCTGGGATGAGCAGTTCTTC.

The J gene is TRBJ2-5, the V gene TRBV5-6; D is perhaps TRBD1 (6 bases). The CDR3 sequence is 14 residues long. The V end was cut by 0 bases, the J end by 1 base, with 7 bases between. The germline V gene encodes CDR1 SGHDT and CDR2 YYEEEE. CDR3 nucleotides: TGTGCCAGCAGCTTGGGAGGGGGCCAAGAGACCCAGTACTTC. Translated: CASSLGGGQETQYF.

V and J are TRBV25-1 and TRBJ2-6, with D perhaps TRBD2 (6 bases). V was shortened by 6 bases and J by 4 bases, with 13 bases between the two germline ends. This CDR3 has 15 residues. The V gene's germline CDR1 is MGHDK and CDR2 SYGVNS. The CDR3 DNA reads TGTGCCAGCAGCGTGCGGGGATCCGGGGCCAACGTCCTGACTTTC. This encodes CASSVRGSGANVLTF.

The rearrangement uses TRBV3-1 (or the pseudogene TRBV3-2) and TRBJ2-3, with 7 bases that match TRBD2. CDR1 LGHDT and CDR2 YNNKEL come from the germline V gene (reference sequence). This CDR3 contains 16 residues. With 3 bases clipped from V and 3 bases from J, the junction kept 9 bases outside the gene matches. DNA for the CDR3: TGTGCCAGCAGCCAGTGGGGGGGAAAGGGGACAGATACGCAGTATTTT. It encodes CASSQWGGKGTDTQYF.

In this sample, this clone turned up many times. The gene calls are TRBV21-1 and TRBJ2-3; the table's D call TRBD1 went unverified against the DNA. TRBV21-1 is a recognized pseudogene. CDR3 length equals 16 residues. The CDR3 DNA sequence: TGTGCCAGCAGCCCGGACACTTTCCCAAGCACAGATACGCAGTATTTT. It translates to CASSPDTFPSTDTQYF.

The V gene is TRBV3-1 (or the pseudogene TRBV3-2), the J gene TRBJ2-2; 7 nucleotides agree with TRBD2. Germline CDR1 and CDR2: LGHDT and YNNKEL (reference sequence). There are 18 residues in the CDR3. After removal of 0 bases from V and 0 bases from J, the junction contained 7 bases not matched to a gene. CDR3: CASSQDWLAATNTGELFF. CDR3 nucleotides: TGTGCCAGCAGCCAAGATTGGCTAGCGGCGACGAACACCGGGGAGCTGTTTTTT.